This T cell receptor (beta chain) was retrieved from a study of CD8 T cells in ankylosing spondylitis (dated by TCRdb to the late 2010s). Describing the broader study: To find TCR variants linked to disease, the study profiled T cell receptor beta repertoires in ankylosing spondylitis patients and healthy donors. Peripheral blood was sampled, and synovial fluid was additionally collected from ankylosing spondylitis patients. The full study cohort was made up of about two dozen ankylosing spondylitis patients and 108 healthy donors.

About this clonotype itself: Its antigen is unknown. The record has no base qualities; no much larger clone is one base away.

Instrument on record: Illumina HiSeq 2500. Quantitative 5'-RACE with molecular barcodes was used to prepare TCR beta libraries. The original pipeline was this. A new computational method, built on a probabilistic model of VDJ rearrangement, was used to identify disease-linked TCR variants. The raw public data were reprocessed by TCRdb itself: fastp quality trimming at Q25, MiXCR clonotype calling, in-frame beta chains only. A single entry per CDR3 protein holds the most common genes and DNA from its merged rows. TCRdb's processing, not the study's, gives the V and J calls here. The sample table lists 800,000 to 900,000 distinct CDR3 sequences, about an eighth of them with a count of one. The ten largest clones represent just over 0.5% of the sample. Paper-wide results and their limitations: Significant enrichment of the disease-linked clones was reported in matched synovial fluid samples from ankylosing spondylitis patients. In peripheral blood, the disease-linked clones were found at relatively low frequencies and had a CD8+ phenotype. Blood from ankylosing spondylitis patients appeared to be characterized by a TCR beta motif composed of about eight highly homologous amino acid variants. Some motif variants were previously reported in synovial fluid and blood of reactive arthritis patients, suggesting common disease-initiation mechanisms.

Taken from the germline V gene, the CDR1 and CDR2 loops are MGHDK and SYGVNS. The CDR3 goes from the cysteine to the phenylalanine over 17 residues. This entry keeps only the CDR3 DNA: 51 bases, framed from base 1. Trimming leaves V shorter by 4 bases and J shorter by 0 bases, with the junction holding 8 bases beyond the gene matches. Here the chain combines TRBV25-1 and TRBJ2-1; 8 junctional bases match TRBD2. The sequence derives from a male donor with ankylosing spondylitis. The specimen was blood, either unsorted or a sorted T cell fraction (not recorded which). The nucleotides are TGTGCCAGCAGTGCTCTAGCGGGTGCTAGCTCCTACAATGAGCAGTTCTTC. The resulting protein is CASSALAGASSYNEQFF.